Listed below are T cell receptor beta chains from one sample, sequenced in a study of vaccination effects on CD4 cells after COVID-19. Their antigens remain unidentified. Clones were sequenced by immunoSEQ multiplex PCR, and TCRdb holds only the in-frame ones, with some missing. The sample shows 55,000 to 70,000 clones, roughly 80% of them seen only once. Here the sequenced sample was CD4+ T cells from PBMCs cultured with HCoV-229E spike peptides, taken before COVID-19 vaccination. These receptors all stem from a human donor who received a COVID-19 vaccine. The CDR3 runs from the conserved cysteine through the conserved F or W. The order of the fields is J gene, CDR3 length, clone size, D gene, V gene, CDR3 DNA, CDR3 protein. A D gene is named only where the DNA matches it firmly. Only some rows state a clone size, as once, few, many or a class for expanded clones.

j_gene: TRBJ2-3
len: 20
abundance: -
d_gene: -
v_gene: TRBV7-8
CDR3nt: TGTGCCAGCAGCCCGCGGGCCCTGAGGGGGGGACCAACTAGCACAGATACGCAGTATTTT
CDR3aa: CASSPRALRGGPTSTDTQYF

j_gene: TRBJ1-4
len: 12
abundance: -
d_gene: -
v_gene: TRBV29-1
CDR3nt: TGCAGCGTTTATAACCATCTGGGAAAACTGTTTTTT
CDR3aa: CSVYNHLGKLFF

j_gene: TRBJ1-5
len: 14
abundance: -
d_gene: -
v_gene: TRBV19
CDR3nt: TGTGCCAGTAGTATCGGGCTTAGCAATCAGCCCCAGCATTTT
CDR3aa: CASSIGLSNQPQHF

j_gene: TRBJ2-3
len: 15
abundance: -
d_gene: -
v_gene: TRBV7-2
CDR3nt: TGTGCCAGCAGCTTACGATTCACAGGCGCAGATACGCAGTATTTT
CDR3aa: CASSLRFTGADTQYF

j_gene: TRBJ1-1
len: 15
abundance: -
d_gene: TRBD1
v_gene: TRBV6-2/TRBV6-3
CDR3nt: TGTGCCAGCAGATACCGACAGGGGAGAGAGACTGAAGCTTTCTTT
CDR3aa: CASRYRQGRETEAFF

j_gene: TRBJ2-1
len: 15
abundance: -
d_gene: TRBD1
v_gene: TRBV5-1
CDR3nt: TGCGCCAGCAGCTTGGAGGTGACAGGGGCCAATGAGCAGTTCTTC
CDR3aa: CASSLEVTGANEQFF

j_gene: TRBJ2-5
len: 12
abundance: -
d_gene: TRBD1
v_gene: TRBV24-1
CDR3nt: TGTGCCACCAGAGACAGGGAGGAGACCCAGTACTTC
CDR3aa: CATRDREETQYF

j_gene: TRBJ1-5
len: 17
abundance: few
d_gene: -
v_gene: TRBV19
CDR3nt: TGTGCCAGTAGTTTATCGGGGGGCGAATCGGGCAATCAGCCCCAGCATTTT
CDR3aa: CASSLSGGESGNQPQHF

j_gene: TRBJ1-5
len: 17
abundance: -
d_gene: -
v_gene: TRBV30
CDR3nt: TGTGCCTGGAGTCCCACCGGATGGACAGATTTCAATCAGCCCCAGCATTTT
CDR3aa: CAWSPTGWTDFNQPQHF

j_gene: TRBJ2-3
len: 14
abundance: -
d_gene: TRBD2
v_gene: TRBV6-5
CDR3nt: TGTGCCAGCGGGCGGACGAACGCGGGGGTTACGCAGTATTTT
CDR3aa: CASGRTNAGVTQYF

j_gene: TRBJ1-2
len: 15
abundance: -
d_gene: TRBD1
v_gene: TRBV6-5
CDR3nt: TGTGCCAGCAGACTTGGGACAGGGGATTTCTATGGCTACACCTTC
CDR3aa: CASRLGTGDFYGYTF

j_gene: TRBJ1-5
len: 15
abundance: -
d_gene: TRBD1
v_gene: TRBV24-1
CDR3nt: TGTGCCACCAGTGATGGTGGGCAGGGGGTTCAGCCCCAGCATTTT
CDR3aa: CATSDGGQGVQPQHF

j_gene: TRBJ2-2
len: 15
abundance: -
d_gene: -
v_gene: TRBV2
CDR3nt: TGTGCCAGCAGTGCACAGATCGCGAACACCGGGGAGCTGTTTTTT
CDR3aa: CASSAQIANTGELFF

j_gene: TRBJ1-3
len: 17
abundance: -
d_gene: -
v_gene: TRBV5-1
CDR3nt: TGCGCCAGCAGCTTGGGGGGTGGAAGGGCGTATGGAAACACCATATATTTT
CDR3aa: CASSLGGGRAYGNTIYF

j_gene: TRBJ1-1
len: 13
abundance: once
d_gene: -
v_gene: TRBV10-2
CDR3nt: TGCGCCAGCACCAATGGGGGGAACACTGAAGCTTTCTTT
CDR3aa: CASTNGGNTEAFF

j_gene: TRBJ2-1
len: 15
abundance: -
d_gene: TRBD2
v_gene: TRBV7-2
CDR3nt: TGTGCCAGCAGCGCAAGCGGGGGGGCCAGCAATGAGCAGTTCTTC
CDR3aa: CASSASGGASNEQFF

j_gene: TRBJ1-1
len: 15
abundance: -
d_gene: -
v_gene: TRBV5-8
CDR3nt: TGTGCCAGCCCGTCTATACGTACAGAGAACACTGAAGCTTTCTTT
CDR3aa: CASPSIRTENTEAFF

j_gene: TRBJ1-1
len: 21
abundance: once
d_gene: -
v_gene: TRBV7-7
CDR3nt: TGTGCCAGCAGCTTAGAACTTATCGATCATCAGGGGTCCAAGGACGCCACTGAAGCTTTCTTT
CDR3aa: CASSLELIDHQGSKDATEAFF

j_gene: TRBJ2-5
len: 16
abundance: -
d_gene: -
v_gene: TRBV5-4
CDR3nt: TGTGCCAGCAGCGAGACCGCGGCCTCACCGGCGGAGACCCAGTACTTC
CDR3aa: CASSETAASPAETQYF

j_gene: TRBJ2-5
len: 13
abundance: -
d_gene: TRBD1
v_gene: TRBV29-1
CDR3nt: TGCAGCGTTTTAACAGGGGCGTCGGGGACCCAGTACTTC
CDR3aa: CSVLTGASGTQYF

j_gene: TRBJ1-2
len: 12
abundance: once
d_gene: -
v_gene: TRBV27
CDR3nt: TGTGCCAGCAGTGCTCGTGCCGGTGGCTACACCTTC
CDR3aa: CASSARAGGYTF

j_gene: TRBJ1-1
len: 14
abundance: -
d_gene: TRBD1
v_gene: TRBV9
CDR3nt: TGTGCCAGCAGCCCCAACCACAGGGGCACTGAAGCTTTCTTT
CDR3aa: CASSPNHRGTEAFF

j_gene: TRBJ1-4
len: 16
abundance: -
d_gene: TRBD1
v_gene: TRBV4-1
CDR3nt: TGCGCCAGCAGCCAATCTAGATCGACAGGGATCGAAAAACTGTTTTTT
CDR3aa: CASSQSRSTGIEKLFF

j_gene: TRBJ1-5
len: 15
abundance: -
d_gene: -
v_gene: TRBV21-1
CDR3nt: TGTGCCAGCTGGGCAGAGGGTCATAGCAATCAGCCCCAGCATTTT
CDR3aa: CASWAEGHSNQPQHF

j_gene: TRBJ2-5
len: 16
abundance: -
d_gene: TRBD2
v_gene: TRBV18
CDR3nt: TGTGCCAGCTCACCAACGCTAGCGGGGGTTATGGAGACCCAGTACTTC
CDR3aa: CASSPTLAGVMETQYF

j_gene: TRBJ1-5
len: 14
abundance: -
d_gene: TRBD1
v_gene: TRBV18
CDR3nt: TGTGCCAGCTCACCGACAGGGCTGGGTCAGCCCCAGCATTTT
CDR3aa: CASSPTGLGQPQHF

j_gene: TRBJ1-1
len: 13
abundance: few
d_gene: -
v_gene: TRBV9
CDR3nt: TGTGCCAGCAGCGCTAGTCTGAACACTGAAGCTTTCTTT
CDR3aa: CASSASLNTEAFF

j_gene: TRBJ1-1
len: 13
abundance: -
d_gene: -
v_gene: TRBV7-3
CDR3nt: TGTGCCAGCAGCCCGCAGCCGAACACTGAAGCTTTCTTT
CDR3aa: CASSPQPNTEAFF

j_gene: TRBJ1-1
len: 14
abundance: -
d_gene: -
v_gene: TRBV10-3
CDR3nt: TGTGCCATCAGTGTGGGGCGGATGAACACTGAAGCTTTCTTT
CDR3aa: CAISVGRMNTEAFF

j_gene: TRBJ2-1
len: 15
abundance: once
d_gene: -
v_gene: TRBV24-1
CDR3nt: TGTGCCACCAGTGACGGGGTTAGCTCCTACAATGAGCAGTTCTTC
CDR3aa: CATSDGVSSYNEQFF

j_gene: TRBJ2-3
len: 13
abundance: -
d_gene: -
v_gene: TRBV18
CDR3nt: TGTGCCAGCTCACCACCAGGGCAAGATACGCAGTATTTT
CDR3aa: CASSPPGQDTQYF

j_gene: TRBJ2-1
len: 15
abundance: -
d_gene: -
v_gene: TRBV9
CDR3nt: TGTGCCAGCAGCGAAACAGGGAAGGGTTACAATGAGCAGTTCTTC
CDR3aa: CASSETGKGYNEQFF

j_gene: TRBJ2-3
len: 15
abundance: -
d_gene: TRBD1
v_gene: TRBV6-5
CDR3nt: TGTGCCAGCAGTTCCCTCGACAGGGGGCGATATACGCAGTATTTT
CDR3aa: CASSSLDRGRYTQYF

j_gene: TRBJ1-1
len: 12
abundance: -
d_gene: -
v_gene: TRBV3-1/TRBV3-2
CDR3nt: TGTGCCAGCAGCCAACTTGACGGGGAAACTTTCTTT
CDR3aa: CASSQLDGETFF

j_gene: TRBJ1-5
len: 16
abundance: -
d_gene: -
v_gene: TRBV19
CDR3nt: TGTGCCAGTAGTATAGATTGGCAGGGTAGCAATCAGCCCCAGCATTTT
CDR3aa: CASSIDWQGSNQPQHF

j_gene: TRBJ1-3
len: 14
abundance: -
d_gene: TRBD1
v_gene: TRBV7-9
CDR3nt: TGTGCCAGCAGCCTGGGACAGGGGGGAAACACCATATATTTT
CDR3aa: CASSLGQGGNTIYF

j_gene: TRBJ1-5
len: 14
abundance: once
d_gene: -
v_gene: TRBV5-1
CDR3nt: TGCGCCAGCAGCTGGGGGGGGGCGGGTCAGCCCCAGCATTTT
CDR3aa: CASSWGGAGQPQHF

j_gene: TRBJ2-5
len: 16
abundance: -
d_gene: -
v_gene: TRBV7-3
CDR3nt: TGTGCCAGCAGCCGCCGCGGGTTGGGGGGCAAAGAGACCCAGTACTTC
CDR3aa: CASSRRGLGGKETQYF

j_gene: TRBJ1-4
len: 13
abundance: -
d_gene: -
v_gene: TRBV30
CDR3nt: TGTGCCTGGAGTGTAACGATTAATGAAAAACTGTTTTTT
CDR3aa: CAWSVTINEKLFF

j_gene: TRBJ1-3
len: 14
abundance: -
d_gene: -
v_gene: TRBV28
CDR3nt: TGTGCCAGCAGCCGTCTTTCTCCTGGAAACACCATATATTTT
CDR3aa: CASSRLSPGNTIYF

j_gene: TRBJ2-5
len: 13
abundance: -
d_gene: -
v_gene: TRBV2
CDR3nt: TGTGCCAGCAGCGGGGGTGGAAAAGAGACCCAGTACTTC
CDR3aa: CASSGGGKETQYF